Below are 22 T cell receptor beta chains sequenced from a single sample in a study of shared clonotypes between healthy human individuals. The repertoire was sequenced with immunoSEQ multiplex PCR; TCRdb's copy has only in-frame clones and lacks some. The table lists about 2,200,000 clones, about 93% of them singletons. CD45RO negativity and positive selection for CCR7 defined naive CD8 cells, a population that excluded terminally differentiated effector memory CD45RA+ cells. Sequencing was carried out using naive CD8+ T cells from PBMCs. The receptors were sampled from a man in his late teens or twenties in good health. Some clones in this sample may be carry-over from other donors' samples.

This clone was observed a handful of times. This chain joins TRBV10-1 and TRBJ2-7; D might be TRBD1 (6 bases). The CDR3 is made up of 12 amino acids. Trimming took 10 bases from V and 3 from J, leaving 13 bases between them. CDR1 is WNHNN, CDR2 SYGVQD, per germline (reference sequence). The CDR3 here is CATPDRIYEQYF. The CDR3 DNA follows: TGCGCCACCCCGGACAGAATCTACGAGCAGTACTTC.

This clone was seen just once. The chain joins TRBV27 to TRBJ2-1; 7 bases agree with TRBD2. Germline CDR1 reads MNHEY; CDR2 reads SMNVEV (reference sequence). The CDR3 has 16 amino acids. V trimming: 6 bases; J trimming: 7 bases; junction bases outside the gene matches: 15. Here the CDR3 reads CASRPLWGLHLNEQFF. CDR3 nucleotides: TGTGCCAGCAGACCTCTATGGGGACTACACCTTAATGAGCAGTTCTTC.

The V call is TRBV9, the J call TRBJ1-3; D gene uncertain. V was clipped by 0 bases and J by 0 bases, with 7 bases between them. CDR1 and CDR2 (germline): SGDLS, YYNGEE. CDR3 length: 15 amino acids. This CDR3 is CASSVDIRSGNTIYF. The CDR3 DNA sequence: TGTGCCAGCAGCGTAGACATACGCTCTGGAAACACCATATATTTT.

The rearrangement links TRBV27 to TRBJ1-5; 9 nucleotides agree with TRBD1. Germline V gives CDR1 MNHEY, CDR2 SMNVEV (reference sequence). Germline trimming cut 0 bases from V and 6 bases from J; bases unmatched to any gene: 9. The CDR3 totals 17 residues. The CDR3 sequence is CASSLSGDREYGQPQHF. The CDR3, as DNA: TGTGCCAGCAGTTTATCGGGGGACAGGGAATATGGTCAGCCCCAGCATTTT.

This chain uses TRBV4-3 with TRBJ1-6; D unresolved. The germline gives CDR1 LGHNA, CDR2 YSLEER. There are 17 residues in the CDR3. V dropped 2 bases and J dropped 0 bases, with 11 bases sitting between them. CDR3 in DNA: TGCGCCAGCAGCCAAATGGAGGATAGCTCCTATAATTCACCCCTCCACTTT. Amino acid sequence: CASSQMEDSSYNSPLHF.

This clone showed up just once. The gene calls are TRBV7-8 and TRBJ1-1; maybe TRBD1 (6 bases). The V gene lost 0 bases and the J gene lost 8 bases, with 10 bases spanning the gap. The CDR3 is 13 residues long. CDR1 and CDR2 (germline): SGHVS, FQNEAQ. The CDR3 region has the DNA TGTGCCAGCAGCTTAGCGGGTAGGGGGGAAGCTTTCTTT. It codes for CASSLAGRGEAFF.

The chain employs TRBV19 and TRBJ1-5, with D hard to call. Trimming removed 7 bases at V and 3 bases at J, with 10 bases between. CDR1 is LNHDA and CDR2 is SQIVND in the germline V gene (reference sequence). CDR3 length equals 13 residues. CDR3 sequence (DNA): TGTGCCAGTACGGCCCATACCAATCAGCCCCAGCATTTT. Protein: CASTAHTNQPQHF.

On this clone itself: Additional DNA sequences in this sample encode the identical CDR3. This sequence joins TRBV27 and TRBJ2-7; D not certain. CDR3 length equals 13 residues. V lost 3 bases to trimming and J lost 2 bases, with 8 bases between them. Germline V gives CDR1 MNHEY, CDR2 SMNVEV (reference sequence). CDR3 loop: CASSLGSTYEQYF. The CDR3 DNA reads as TGTGCCAGCAGTTTGGGTAGCACCTACGAGCAGTACTTC.

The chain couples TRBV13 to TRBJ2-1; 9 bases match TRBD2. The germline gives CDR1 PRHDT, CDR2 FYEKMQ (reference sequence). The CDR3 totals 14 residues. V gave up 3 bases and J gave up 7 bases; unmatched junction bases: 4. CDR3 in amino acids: CASSFSGRYNEQFF. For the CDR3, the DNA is TGTGCCAGCAGCTTCAGCGGGAGGTATAATGAGCAGTTCTTC.

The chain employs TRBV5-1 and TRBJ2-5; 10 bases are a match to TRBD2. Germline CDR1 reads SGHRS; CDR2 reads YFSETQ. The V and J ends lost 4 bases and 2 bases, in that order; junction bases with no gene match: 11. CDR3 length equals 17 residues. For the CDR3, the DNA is TGCGCCAGCAGCACCTTCCGAGGACTAGCGGTTCAAGAGACCCAGTACTTC. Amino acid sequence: CASSTFRGLAVQETQYF.

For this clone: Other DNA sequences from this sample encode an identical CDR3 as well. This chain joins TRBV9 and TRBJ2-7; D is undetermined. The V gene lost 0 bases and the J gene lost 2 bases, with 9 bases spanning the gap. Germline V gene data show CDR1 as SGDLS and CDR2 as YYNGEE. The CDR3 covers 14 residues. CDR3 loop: CASSVGHTTYEQYF. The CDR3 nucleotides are TGTGCCAGCAGCGTAGGGCACACCACCTACGAGCAGTACTTC.

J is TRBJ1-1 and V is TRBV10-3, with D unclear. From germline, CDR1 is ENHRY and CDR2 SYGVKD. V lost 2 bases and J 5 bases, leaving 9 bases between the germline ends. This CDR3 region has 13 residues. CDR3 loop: CAISEAIGTEAFF. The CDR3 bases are TGTGCCATCAGTGAGGCGATTGGAACTGAAGCTTTCTTT.

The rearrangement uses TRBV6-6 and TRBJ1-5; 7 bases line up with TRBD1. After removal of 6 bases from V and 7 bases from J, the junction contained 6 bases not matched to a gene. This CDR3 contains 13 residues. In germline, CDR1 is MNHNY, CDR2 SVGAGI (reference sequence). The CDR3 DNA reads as TGTGCCAGCAGCCTAAACAGGGGCCAGCCCCAGCATTTT. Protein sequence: CASSLNRGQPQHF.

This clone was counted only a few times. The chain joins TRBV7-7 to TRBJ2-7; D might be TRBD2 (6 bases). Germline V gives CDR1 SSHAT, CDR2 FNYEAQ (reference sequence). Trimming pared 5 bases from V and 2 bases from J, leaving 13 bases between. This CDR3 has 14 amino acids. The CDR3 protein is CASSPDYNPYEQYF. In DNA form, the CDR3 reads TGTGCCAGCAGCCCGGACTACAACCCCTACGAGCAGTACTTC. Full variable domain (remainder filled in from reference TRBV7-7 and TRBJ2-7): GAGVSQSPRYKVTKRGQDVTLRCDPISSHATLYWYQQALGQGPEFLTYFNYEAQPDKSGLPSDRFSAERPEGSISTLTIQRTEQRDSAMYRCASSPDYNPYEQYFGPGTRLTVT.

The DNA for the CDR3 is TGTGCCAGCAGCTATCGACTAGCGGGAGGCCTCGCGAACACCGGGGAGCTGTTTTTT. It is translated as CASSYRLAGGLANTGELFF. This sequence joins TRBV27 and TRBJ2-2; 13 nucleotides match TRBD2. V gave up 6 bases and J gave up 0 bases; unmatched junction bases: 10. The CDR3 loop spans 19 amino acids. Germline V gene lookup returns CDR1 MNHEY and CDR2 SMNVEV (reference sequence).

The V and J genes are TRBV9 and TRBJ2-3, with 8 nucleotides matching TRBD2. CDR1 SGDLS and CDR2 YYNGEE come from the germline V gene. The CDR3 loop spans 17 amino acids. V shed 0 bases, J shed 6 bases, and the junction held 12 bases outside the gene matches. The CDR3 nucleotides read TGTGCCAGCAGCGTAGCGGGAGGGACGGTTACATCGGATACGCAGTATTTT. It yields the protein CASSVAGGTVTSDTQYF.

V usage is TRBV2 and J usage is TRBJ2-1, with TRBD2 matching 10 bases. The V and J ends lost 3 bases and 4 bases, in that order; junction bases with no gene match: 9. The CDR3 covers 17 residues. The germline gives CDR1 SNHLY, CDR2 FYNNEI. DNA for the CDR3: TGTGCCAGCAGTGAGAGACTAGCGGGCTCCATTTACAATGAGCAGTTCTTC. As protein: CASSERLAGSIYNEQFF.

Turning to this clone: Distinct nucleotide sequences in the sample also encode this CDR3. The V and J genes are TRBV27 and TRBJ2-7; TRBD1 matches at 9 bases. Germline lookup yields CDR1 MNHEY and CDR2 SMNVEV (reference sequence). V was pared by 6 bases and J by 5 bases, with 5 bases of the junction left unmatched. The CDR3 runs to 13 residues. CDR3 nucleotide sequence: TGTGCCAGCAGCTCCGGGACAGGGAACGAGCAGTACTTC. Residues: CASSSGTGNEQYF.

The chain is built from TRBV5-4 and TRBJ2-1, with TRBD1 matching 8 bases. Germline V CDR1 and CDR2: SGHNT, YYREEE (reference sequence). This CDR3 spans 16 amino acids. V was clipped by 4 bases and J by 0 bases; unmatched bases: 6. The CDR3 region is CASSPPGTGSYNEQFF. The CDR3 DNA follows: TGTGCCAGCAGCCCCCCCGGGACAGGCTCCTACAATGAGCAGTTCTTC. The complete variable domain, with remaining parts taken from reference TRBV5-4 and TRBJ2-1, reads ETGVTQSPTHLIKTRGQQVTLRCSSQSGHNTVSWYQQALGQGPQFIFQYYREEENGRGNFPPRFSGLQFPNYSSELNVNALELDDSALYLCASSPPGTGSYNEQFFGPGTRLTVL.

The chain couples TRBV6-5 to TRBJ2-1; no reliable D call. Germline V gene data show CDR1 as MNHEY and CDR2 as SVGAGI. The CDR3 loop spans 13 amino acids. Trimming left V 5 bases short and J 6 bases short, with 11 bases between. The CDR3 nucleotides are TGTGCCAGCAGTGTGACCGGAGCCAATGAGCAGTTCTTC. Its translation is CASSVTGANEQFF.

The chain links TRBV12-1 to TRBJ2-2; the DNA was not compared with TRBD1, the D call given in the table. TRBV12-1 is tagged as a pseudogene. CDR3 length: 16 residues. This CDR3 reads CATLPSGQVGTGELFF. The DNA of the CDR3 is TGTGCCACCCTTCCATCGGGACAGGTTGGCACCGGGGAGCTGTTTTTT.

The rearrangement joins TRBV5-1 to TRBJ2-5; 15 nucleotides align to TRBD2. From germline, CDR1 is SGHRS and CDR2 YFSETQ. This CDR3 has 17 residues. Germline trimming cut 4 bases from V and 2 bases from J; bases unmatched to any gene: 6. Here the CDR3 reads CASSPRTSGRAQETQYF. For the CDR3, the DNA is TGCGCCAGCAGCCCCCGGACTAGCGGGAGGGCGCAAGAGACCCAGTACTTC.